These 24 T cell receptor beta chains were sequenced from one sample in a study of vaccination and CD4 T cells after COVID-19. TCRdb re-called the PCR reads with MiXCR, one entry per CDR3 protein. The top ten clones hold under 1.2% of a sample with some 18,000 distinct CDR3 sequences, under 80% of them seen once. Sequenced here: CD4+ T cells from blood, sampled before SARS-CoV-2 vaccination. These receptors originate from a human donor who had recovered from COVID-19.

The CDR3, as DNA: TGTGCCAGTAGAGGACAGGGGGGCAATCAGCCCCAGCATTTT. This encodes CASRGQGGNQPQHF. The rearrangement joins TRBV19 to TRBJ1-5, with 10 bases aligning to TRBD1. This CDR3 is built from 14 residues. V trimming: 6 bases; J trimming: 2 bases; junction bases outside the gene matches: 1. Looked up from germline, CDR1 is LNHDA and CDR2 is SQIVND (reference sequence). The full variable domain, with the rest looked up from reference TRBV19 and TRBJ1-5, is DGGITQSPKYLFRKEGQNVTLSCEQNLNHDAMYWYRQDPGQGLRLIYYSQIVNDFQKGDIAEGYSVSREKKESFPLTVTSAQKNPTAFYLCASRGQGGNQPQHFGDGTRLSIL.

This clonotype was found a few times. The CDR3 nucleotides read TGCAGTGCTAGTGCCGTAGATAGGGCGGCGCAACCCCAGCATTTT. The encoded protein is CSASAVDRAAQPQHF. This chain links TRBV20-1 with TRBJ1-5; D ambiguous. Germline assignment: CDR1 DFQATT and CDR2 SNEGSKA (reference sequence). The CDR3 runs 15 residues. Trimming pared 3 bases from V and 10 bases from J, leaving 22 bases between.

The sample holds a few counts of this clonotype. The chain combines TRBV2 with TRBJ1-5; perhaps TRBD1 as D (5 bases). Trimming removed 5 bases at V and 4 bases at J, with 12 bases between. This CDR3 has 14 amino acids. The germline CDR1 and CDR2 sequences are SNHLY and FYNNEI. The CDR3 region has the DNA TGTGCCAGCAGTCTCGACCGGGGGAATCAGCCCCAGCATTTT. This encodes CASSLDRGNQPQHF.

The J gene is TRBJ1-1, the V gene TRBV12-3 or TRBV12-4; D remains ambiguous. V lost 2 bases to trimming and J lost 4 bases, with 5 bases between them. This CDR3 comprises 12 residues. The DNA for the CDR3 is TGTGCCAGCAGTTTACGGGGCACTGAAGCTTTCTTT. Translating gives CASSLRGTEAFF.

The CDR3 DNA sequence: TGTGCCAGCAGTTACCGGCGGTGGGAGGGCTACGAGCAGTACTTC. It yields the protein CASSYRRWEGYEQYF. The V gene is TRBV6-5, the J gene TRBJ2-7; 7 bases are a match to TRBD2. The germline gives CDR1 MNHEY, CDR2 SVGAGI. The V segment lost 2 bases and the J segment 3 bases; nucleotides outside the gene matches: 7. This CDR3 is built from 15 residues.

V and J are TRBV12-3 or TRBV12-4 and TRBJ1-5, with TRBD1 as a possible D gene (5 bases). CDR3 length: 14 amino acids. Trimming removed 3 bases at V and 2 bases at J, with 8 bases between. In DNA, the CDR3 is TGTGCCAGCAGTTTTTGGGGGGGCAATCAGCCCCAGCATTTT. The encoded protein is CASSFWGGNQPQHF.

The rearrangement links TRBV7-9 to TRBJ2-7; D is unresolved. This CDR3 is 14 amino acids long. The V gene lost 1 base and the J gene lost 2 bases, with 9 bases spanning the gap. Germline V CDR1 and CDR2: SEHNR, FQNEAQ (reference sequence). Here the CDR3 DNA reads TGTGCCAGCAGCTTAGGAGGCGGAACCTACGAGCAGTACTTC. Amino acids: CASSLGGGTYEQYF.

V gene TRBV28 combines with J gene TRBJ2-1; the match to TRBD2 covers 12 bases. There are 15 residues in the CDR3. J gave up 9 bases and V 11 bases, and 14 bases lay outside the gene matches. CDR1 and CDR2 from the germline V gene are MDHEN and SYDVKM. The CDR3 sequence: CASHRASGRASEQFF. DNA of the CDR3: TGTGCCTCTCATAGGGCTAGCGGGAGGGCCAGTGAGCAGTTCTTC.

CDR3 sequence: CASSGLAGSTNEQFF. The CDR3 coding sequence is TGTGCCAGCAGTGGCCTAGCGGGAAGTACGAATGAGCAGTTCTTC. The chain is built from TRBV2 and TRBJ2-1, with TRBD2 identical over 9 bases. Trimming removed 4 bases from V and 7 bases from J; junction bases left unmatched: 8. The CDR3 length is 15 residues. Per germline, CDR1 SNHLY and CDR2 FYNNEI. The variable domain in full, completed from reference TRBV2 and TRBJ2-1, reads EPEVTQTPSHQVTQMGQEVILRCVPISNHLYFYWYRQILGQKVEFLVSFYNNEISEKSEIFDDQFSVERPDGSNFTLKIRSTKLEDSAMYFCASSGLAGSTNEQFFGPGTRLTVL.

The gene calls are TRBV29-1 and TRBJ2-7; TRBD2 agrees at 8 bases. CDR1 is SQVTM, CDR2 ANQGSEA, per germline. The length of the CDR3 is 12 residues. J was trimmed by 3 bases and V by 7 bases; bases with no gene match: 5. The CDR3 bases are TGCAGCGCCGGGGGGGAAAGCTACGAGCAGTACTTC. Its translation: CSAGGESYEQYF.

The rearrangement links TRBV10-3 to TRBJ2-3; 11 positions agree with TRBD2. The CDR3 spans 15 residues. Germline CDR1 is ENHRY and CDR2 is SYGVKD. J was trimmed by 0 bases and V by 5 bases; bases with no gene match: 1. CDR3 coding DNA: TGTGCCATCAGTTGGACTAGCGGGAGCACAGATACGCAGTATTTT. Translated, it gives CAISWTSGSTDTQYF.

This clonotype was detected only once. The V and J genes are TRBV6-4 and TRBJ2-2; D not certain. Deletions cut 2 bases from V and 3 bases from J, with 4 bases between. The V gene's germline CDR1 is MRHNA and CDR2 SNTAGT. This CDR3 region has 13 residues. Here the CDR3 DNA reads TGTGCCAGCAGTGACAGGGACACCGGGGAGCTGTTTTTT. Its protein product is CASSDRDTGELFF.

This clonotype was detected a few times. The CDR3 protein is CSAKPSVYEQFF. In nucleotides, the CDR3 is TGCAGTGCTAAACCTAGCGTCTATGAGCAGTTCTTC. This chain uses TRBV20-1 with TRBJ2-1; maybe TRBD2 (6 bases). The V end was cut by 4 bases, the J end by 8 bases, with 12 bases between. The germline V gene has CDR1 DFQATT and CDR2 SNEGSKA (reference sequence). This CDR3 has 12 residues.

J is TRBJ2-7 and V is TRBV20-1; 10 bases fit TRBD2. This CDR3 contains 16 residues. Germline values: CDR1 DFQATT, CDR2 SNEGSKA (reference sequence). Trimming at V came to 1 base and at J to 1 base, leaving 7 bases not matched to a gene. The CDR3 DNA is TGCAGTGCTAGAGGGACTAGCGGTAGAAGTTCCTACGAGCAGTACTTC. Its translation: CSARGTSGRSSYEQYF.

In this sample, this clonotype turned up a few times. CDR3 amino acids: CASSSKLRDRGGEQYF. CDR3 DNA: TGTGCCAGCAGCTCGAAGCTCCGGGACAGGGGCGGCGAGCAGTACTTC. The chain uses TRBV7-9 and TRBJ2-7; 10 nucleotides align to TRBD1. CDR3 size: 16 residues. Germline trimming cut 4 bases from V and 6 bases from J; bases unmatched to any gene: 12. Germline V gene lookup returns CDR1 SEHNR and CDR2 FQNEAQ (reference sequence).

The CDR3: CASRTSGVYTEAFF. CDR3 nucleotide sequence: TGTGCCAGTAGGACATCAGGGGTTTACACTGAAGCTTTCTTT. This chain uses TRBV19 with TRBJ1-1, with D possibly TRBD1 on 6 matching bases. Trimming shortened V by 6 bases and J by 3 bases, and 14 bases separated the two germline ends. Germline V gene sequence: CDR1 LNHDA, CDR2 SQIVND (reference sequence). CDR3 length: 14 amino acids. Full variable domain (outside the CDR3, taken from reference TRBV19 and TRBJ1-1): DGGITQSPKYLFRKEGQNVTLSCEQNLNHDAMYWYRQDPGQGLRLIYYSQIVNDFQKGDIAEGYSVSREKKESFPLTVTSAQKNPTAFYLCASRTSGVYTEAFFGQGTRLTVV.

V is TRBV7-9 and J is TRBJ2-1, with 8 bases identical to TRBD2. The CDR3 totals 18 residues. Germline V lookup: CDR1 SEHNR, CDR2 FQNEAQ (reference sequence). V lost 4 bases and J lost 0; bases outside the gene matches: 11. In nucleotides, the CDR3 is TGTGCCAGCAGCTCCCTCGGGGGGGGCCGTAGCTCCTACAATGAGCAGTTCTTC. This encodes CASSSLGGGRSSYNEQFF.

J is TRBJ1-5 and V is TRBV19, with D tentatively TRBD1 (5 bases). This CDR3 is 15 amino acids long. The V and J ends lost 4 bases and 0 bases respectively, with 10 bases between them. Germline lookup yields CDR1 LNHDA and CDR2 SQIVND (reference sequence). CDR3 amino acids: CASSSDRNSNQPQHF. As DNA, the CDR3 is TGTGCCAGTAGTAGCGACAGAAATAGCAATCAGCCCCAGCATTTT.

This chain joins TRBV19 and TRBJ1-5, with no clear D. The CDR3 has 14 amino acids. With 0 bases removed from V and 7 bases from J, the gap between germline ends came to 10 bases. Per the germline V gene, CDR1 is LNHDA and CDR2 is SQIVND (reference sequence). The CDR3 DNA follows: TGTGCCAGTAGTATAGATCGGTGGAAACAGCCCCAGCATTTT. This translates into CASSIDRWKQPQHF. The entire variable domain, with the rest obtained from reference TRBV19 and TRBJ1-5, is as follows: DGGITQSPKYLFRKEGQNVTLSCEQNLNHDAMYWYRQDPGQGLRLIYYSQIVNDFQKGDIAEGYSVSREKKESFPLTVTSAQKNPTAFYLCASSIDRWKQPQHFGDGTRLSIL.

The chain couples TRBV20-1 to TRBJ2-1; 8 bases map to TRBD2. This CDR3 region has 15 residues. Germline V gene data show CDR1 as DFQATT and CDR2 as SNEGSKA (reference sequence). The ends lost 8 bases at V and 2 bases at J; junction bases unmatched: 11. CDR3: CSSTLRGLAYNEQFF. CDR3 in DNA: TGCAGTTCTACACTCAGGGGACTAGCCTACAATGAGCAGTTCTTC.

In its sample, this clonotype was seen a few times. The chain links TRBV20-1 to TRBJ1-5, with D perhaps TRBD1 (6 bases). The CDR3 has 14 amino acids. Germline V gives CDR1 DFQATT, CDR2 SNEGSKA (reference sequence). The germline V and J ends were trimmed by 1 base and 4 bases, with 11 bases remaining between them. This CDR3 is CSARAPQGNQPQHF. The CDR3 DNA sequence: TGCAGTGCTAGAGCCCCCCAGGGGAATCAGCCCCAGCATTTT.

V is TRBV28 and J is TRBJ1-1; D is perhaps TRBD1 (5 bases). Trimming took 5 bases from V and 6 from J, leaving 19 bases between them. The CDR3 contains 15 residues. Germline lookup yields CDR1 MDHEN and CDR2 SYDVKM. The CDR3 sequence: CASSVYRTGGSEAFF. The CDR3 DNA sequence: TGTGCCAGCAGTGTTTACAGGACCGGAGGTTCTGAAGCTTTCTTT.

The gene calls are TRBV5-1 and TRBJ2-5; D ambiguous. Germline loops: CDR1 SGHRS, CDR2 YFSETQ. This CDR3 is 15 amino acids long. V was shortened by 0 bases and J by 4 bases, with 13 bases between the two germline ends. The CDR3 DNA sequence: TGCGCCAGCAGCTTGGCTGGTCTGGGCGGAGAGACCCAGTACTTC. This codes for CASSLAGLGGETQYF.

J is TRBJ1-5 and V is TRBV7-9; no clear D. The germline V gene encodes CDR1 SEHNR and CDR2 FQNEAQ (reference sequence). The length of the CDR3 is 14 residues. V lost 0 bases and J 5 bases, leaving 8 bases between the germline ends. The CDR3 reads CASSLAGPHQPQHF. CDR3 sequence (DNA): TGTGCCAGCAGCTTAGCAGGTCCCCATCAGCCCCAGCATTTT.